This T cell receptor beta chain originates from a study of prognosis after radiotherapy for stage I lung cancer. Study context: Across the cohort, concurrent therapy accompanying stereotactic body radiotherapy was administered to no patient.

Only a few counts were recorded for this clonotype. A far larger clone lies a single base away; this is likely a read error. The TCR beta CDR3 region was amplified from genomic DNA, with two rounds of multiplex PCR being used for the amplification. Primers were specific to each TRBV and TRBJ gene in first-round PCR. One entry per CDR3 protein, called by TCRdb with MiXCR from the multiplex PCR reads. This table has around 30,000 distinct CDR3 sequences, approximately 35% appearing once. Germline CDR1 and CDR2: MNHEY and SVGEGT. CDR3 size: 15 residues. Sequencing used PBMCs, obtained before or after stereotactic body radiation therapy (not recorded which). V is TRBV6-2 or TRBV6-3 and J is TRBJ1-2; the D is unclear. This clonotype was sampled from a donor of 50 years or more with non-small cell lung cancer. CDR3: CASSPLDGMDDGCTF. DNA for the CDR3: TGTGCCAGCTCTCCTCTAGACGGAATGGATGATGGCTGCACCTTC.